The 21 T cell receptor beta chains listed next were all sequenced from one sample in a study of blood T cell repertoires in COVID-19. Sequencing used immunoSEQ multiplex PCR; TCRdb keeps in-frame clones, though not all of them. The sample lists approximately 170,000 clones, about 88% occurring once. The sequencing sample was made of PBMCs or T cells enriched from blood (not recorded which). These receptors all come from a woman younger than 35 who had recovered from COVID-19.

This sequence joins TRBV19 and TRBJ1-1, with D unclear. The V end lost 5 bases, the J end lost 1 base, and 14 bases lay between the germline ends. The CDR3 extends over 15 amino acids. The V gene's germline CDR1 is LNHDA and CDR2 SQIVND (reference sequence). DNA of the CDR3: TGTGCCAGTAGTGGGTACGGTACAGAGAACACTGAAGCTTTCTTT. Encoded protein: CASSGYGTENTEAFF.

CDR3 region: CASRALGQGAYNEQFF. The CDR3 nucleotides are TGTGCCAGCAGGGCACTCGGACAGGGGGCGTACAATGAGCAGTTCTTC. J is TRBJ2-1 and V is TRBV2, with 11 bases matching TRBD1. With 6 bases clipped from V and 4 bases from J, the junction kept 8 bases outside the gene matches. This CDR3 has 16 amino acids. Germline values: CDR1 SNHLY, CDR2 FYNNEI.

This clone was seen just once. The V gene is TRBV2, the J gene TRBJ1-5, with a possible D match to TRBD1 (5 bases). V lost 10 bases and J lost 4, with 14 bases in between. The CDR3 loop spans 13 amino acids. The germline gives CDR1 SNHLY, CDR2 FYNNEI. Here the CDR3 reads CATCDSPNQPQHF. CDR3 sequence (DNA): TGTGCCACCTGTGACAGTCCAAATCAGCCCCAGCATTTT.

V usage is TRBV7-9 and J usage is TRBJ1-1; 8 bases map to TRBD1. The CDR3 extends over 12 amino acids. The J segment lost 2 bases and the V segment lost 11 bases, leaving 4 bases of the junction unmatched. Germline-derived CDR1 and CDR2 are SEHNR and FQNEAQ (reference sequence). The CDR3 loop is CAWGTGNTEAFF. The CDR3 coding sequence is TGTGCCTGGGGGACAGGAAACACTGAAGCTTTCTTT.

The J gene is TRBJ2-5, the V gene TRBV7-2; TRBD1 aligns across 8 bases. CDR1 and CDR2 from the germline V gene are SGHTA and FQGNSA. V lost 1 base and J lost 0; bases outside the gene matches: 1. This CDR3 contains 15 residues. For the CDR3, the DNA is TGTGCCAGCAGCTTAGTGGGACAGGACCAAGAGACCCAGTACTTC. Amino acids: CASSLVGQDQETQYF. Based on the CDR3 plus reference TRBV7-2 and TRBJ2-5, the full variable domain is GAGVSQSPSNKVTEKGKDVELRCDPISGHTALYWYRQSLGQGLEFLIYFQGNSAPDKSGLPSDRFSAERTGGSVSTLTIQRTQQEDSAVYLCASSLVGQDQETQYFGPGTRLLVL.

The chain couples TRBV24-1 to TRBJ2-1, with D perhaps TRBD2 (5 bases). Trimming pared 4 bases from V and 4 bases from J, leaving 13 bases between. Germline V lookup: CDR1 KGHDR, CDR2 SFDVKD. The CDR3 runs to 15 residues. Here the CDR3 reads CATSDRADAYNEQFF. As DNA, the CDR3 is TGTGCCACCAGTGACAGAGCGGACGCATACAATGAGCAGTTCTTC.

The chain couples TRBV5-6 to TRBJ2-5; 8 bases line up with TRBD2. CDR3 length equals 15 residues. Germline values: CDR1 SGHDT, CDR2 YYEEEE. J gave up 2 bases and V 4 bases, and 7 bases lay outside the gene matches. CDR3 bases: TGTGCCAGCAGCCCCGCACCGGGAGGGCAAGAGACCCAGTACTTC. Amino acid sequence: CASSPAPGGQETQYF.

Ten or more counts support this clone. This chain uses TRBV28 with TRBJ2-2; D possibly corresponds to TRBD2 (6 bases). Trimming removed 8 bases from V and 3 bases from J, with 16 bases in between. CDR3 length: 15 amino acids. Germline V lookup: CDR1 MDHEN, CDR2 SYDVKM. The CDR3, as DNA: TGTGCCAGCGGAGAAAGCGGGCCCTACACCGGGGAGCTGTTTTTT. Encoded protein: CASGESGPYTGELFF.

This chain joins TRBV2 and TRBJ2-7, with 10 bases matching TRBD2. The germline V gene encodes CDR1 SNHLY and CDR2 FYNNEI. The CDR3 runs 13 residues. Trimming cost V 1 base and J 13 bases; bases outside gene matches: 7. CDR3 sequence reads: CASSEGAGLATYF. The CDR3 DNA follows: TGTGCCAGCAGTGAAGGGGCGGGACTAGCGACATACTTC.

This rearrangement joins TRBV6-5 to TRBJ2-7, with 7 bases aligning to TRBD2. The V gene end was trimmed by 5 bases and the J gene end by 2 bases; junction bases not matched to a gene: 6. Germline CDR1 and CDR2: MNHEY and SVGAGI. The CDR3 loop spans 14 amino acids. The CDR3 region has the DNA TGTGCCAGCAGTCAGCCCGGGACTACCTACGAGCAGTACTTC. Its translation: CASSQPGTTYEQYF.

This chain connects TRBV19 to TRBJ2-3, with D maybe TRBD2 (6 bases). The CDR3 has 13 amino acids. V was trimmed by 5 bases and J by 6 bases, leaving 12 bases between them. Germline V CDR1 and CDR2: LNHDA, SQIVND (reference sequence). The CDR3 protein is CASSPLEGDTQYF. The CDR3 DNA sequence: TGTGCCAGTAGTCCCCTGGAGGGGGATACGCAGTATTTT.

CDR3 amino acids: CASSSPTQLAGSEQYF. For the CDR3, the DNA is TGTGCCAGCAGTTCGCCAACTCAACTAGCGGGGTCCGAGCAGTACTTC. This sequence joins TRBV27 and TRBJ2-7, with TRBD2 matching 10 bases. Germline CDR1 and CDR2: MNHEY and SMNVEV (reference sequence). J was trimmed by 6 bases and V by 4 bases; bases with no gene match: 12. The length of the CDR3 is 16 residues.

With regard to this clone: Other DNA sequences in this specimen translate into the identical CDR3. The chain is built from TRBV5-1 and TRBJ2-5; no clear D gene. Germline V lookup: CDR1 SGHRS, CDR2 YFSETQ. The CDR3 length is 12 residues. V shed 1 base and J shed 2 bases, with 3 bases lying between them. The CDR3 sequence: CASSLIQETQYF. The CDR3 DNA follows: TGCGCCAGCAGCTTGATACAAGAGACCCAGTACTTC.

The rearrangement joins TRBV7-9 to TRBJ2-7; the match to TRBD2 covers 8 bases. Trimming took 0 bases from V and 5 from J; bases not matched to a gene: 6. This CDR3 spans 15 amino acids. The germline V gene encodes CDR1 SEHNR and CDR2 FQNEAQ (reference sequence). The CDR3 is CASSLAPAGVDEQYF. CDR3 bases: TGTGCCAGCAGCTTAGCGCCAGCGGGAGTAGACGAGCAGTACTTC.

This clone showed up just a few times. The J gene is TRBJ2-2, the V gene TRBV5-1, with D tentatively TRBD2 (5 bases). CDR3 length equals 14 residues. Trimming left V 4 bases short and J 3 bases short, with 10 bases between. Germline V lookup: CDR1 SGHRS, CDR2 YFSETQ. The CDR3 protein is CASSPDFYTGELFF. CDR3 sequence (DNA): TGCGCCAGCAGCCCGGACTTTTACACCGGGGAGCTGTTTTTT.

The chain combines TRBV11-2 with TRBJ2-7, with a possible D match to TRBD2 (5 bases). CDR3 length equals 13 residues. V dropped 1 base and J dropped 4 bases, with 8 bases sitting between them. In germline, CDR1 is SGHAT, CDR2 FQNNGV. The CDR3 bases are TGTGCCAGCAGCTTAGCGGGAAAATACGAGCAGTACTTC. Translation: CASSLAGKYEQYF.

This CDR3 reads CASSLLAPGPNEQFF. DNA of the CDR3: TGTGCCAGCAGTCTTTTAGCCCCAGGGCCCAATGAGCAGTTCTTC. The chain recombines TRBV27 with TRBJ2-1; a possible D gene is TRBD1 (5 bases). V lost 5 bases, J lost 6 bases, and 17 bases lay in between. The germline V gene encodes CDR1 MNHEY and CDR2 SMNVEV (reference sequence). This CDR3 region has 15 residues.

This chain links TRBV5-4 with TRBJ2-7; D is perhaps TRBD1 (6 bases). Germline lookup yields CDR1 SGHNT and CDR2 YYREEE (reference sequence). The V gene lost 4 bases and the J gene lost 2 bases, with 13 bases spanning the gap. The CDR3 runs 14 residues. The CDR3 DNA follows: TGTGCCAGCAGCCGTTCTAGGACAGCCTACGAGCAGTACTTC. It encodes CASSRSRTAYEQYF.

The table lists this clone with a count of one. The chain recombines TRBV4-1 with TRBJ1-2, with D perhaps TRBD1 (6 bases). Germline V gene sequence: CDR1 MGHRA, CDR2 YSYEKL. Trimming shortened V by 1 base and J by 4 bases, and 10 bases separated the two germline ends. The CDR3 length is 14 residues. CDR3 nucleotide sequence: TGCGCCAGCAGCCAAGTGGGGGCGGCCTATGGCTACACCTTC. Translated, it gives CASSQVGAAYGYTF.

The chain recombines TRBV28 with TRBJ2-5; 16 nucleotides align to TRBD2. The V gene end was trimmed by 6 bases and the J gene end by 5 bases; junction bases not matched to a gene: 9. There are 17 residues in the CDR3. Germline lookup yields CDR1 MDHEN and CDR2 SYDVKM. The CDR3 sequence is CASRDGTSGRVWETQYF. The CDR3 DNA sequence: TGTGCCAGCAGGGATGGGACTAGCGGGAGGGTTTGGGAGACCCAGTACTTC. Together with reference TRBV28 and TRBJ2-5, the CDR3 gives the full variable domain: DVKVTQSSRYLVKRTGEKVFLECVQDMDHENMFWYRQDPGLGLRLIYFSYDVKMKEKGDIPEGYSVSREKKERFSLILESASTNQTSMYLCASRDGTSGRVWETQYFGPGTRLLVL.

The V and J genes are TRBV4-1 and TRBJ1-1, with D hard to call. V lost 5 bases to trimming and J lost 5 bases, with 18 bases between them. CDR3 size: 15 residues. Germline CDR1 and CDR2: MGHRA and YSYEKL. The CDR3 here is CASSESGGPKTEAFF. The CDR3 DNA is TGCGCCAGCAGCGAAAGTGGAGGCCCGAAGACTGAAGCTTTCTTT.